This T cell receptor beta chain is drawn from a study of T-cell reconstitution after alpha-beta-depleted transplantation in children. Broader study findings: Where some patients showed high TCRbeta diversity at day 60, it came from recipient T cells and thymic progenitors that had survived. T-cell counts and diversity were attributed mostly to newly produced T cells one year after transplant. Approximately two months post-transplant, alpha-beta T cells reportedly originated from several hundred expanded graft clones.

A note on this clonotype: Its target is not known.

Unique molecular identifiers were incorporated during preparation of the TCRbeta library. MiXCR, run by TCRdb on the PCR reads, gives a single entry per CDR3 protein. The top ten clones hold about 2.2% of a sample with hundreds of thousands of distinct CDR3 sequences, 10% to 15% of them seen once. V was cut by 3 bases and J by 4 bases, with 13 bases left in between. This CDR3 has 14 amino acids. Germline-derived CDR1 and CDR2 are MDHEN and SYDVKM. The TCR sequence derives from a male patient younger than 18 who had a stem cell transplant for acute myeloid leukemia, so the T cells may come from the graft donor. The source was PBMCs, mostly from graft donor cells, collected 360 days after TCRalphabeta/CD19-depleted stem cell transplant. The chain has TRBV28 and TRBJ2-7; perhaps TRBD2 as D (6 bases). DNA for the CDR3: TGTGCCAGCAGTTTTGACGGGAGCTGGTACGAGCAGTACTTC. This sequence encodes CASSFDGSWYEQYF.